Described below is a single TCR beta chain sequence and its context. No antigen is known for it. The V and J ends lost 0 bases and 9 bases, in that order; junction bases with no gene match: 7. Germline CDR1 is LNHNV and CDR2 is YYDKDF (reference sequence). The CDR3 has 14 amino acids. Clones were sequenced by immunoSEQ multiplex PCR, and TCRdb holds only the in-frame ones, with some missing. The sample lists about 310,000 clones; 80% were seen once. These data are taken from a study of cytotoxic CD8 clonotypes in ibrutinib-treated CLL. The study's findings and limits: Clonality (at baseline) was higher than in age-matched healthy donors and tracked circulating CD8+ T-cell counts.

The material sequenced was PBMCs, taken before ibrutinib treatment. This receptor was taken from a human donor with chronic lymphocytic leukemia. The chain uses TRBV15 and TRBJ1-2; 7 bases agree with TRBD1. The CDR3 protein is CATSRDRQGISYTF. The CDR3 coding sequence is TGTGCCACCAGCAGAGATAGACAGGGTATTAGCTACACCTTC.